Sequencing of this T cell receptor (beta chain) was carried out in a study of regulatory T cells in long-lasting Graves disease. A word on this clonotype: Its antigen is still unknown.

Time point: persistent/refractory GD, antithyroid drugs over 5 years with positive TRAb. PBMC RNA was the source of the TCR library. Patients all came to the study from an endocrinology department in Xi'an, China. A blood draw put around 9 milliliters of peripheral blood into EDTA tubes. The study's findings and limits: Patients with persistent disease showed a bias toward TRBV28, TRBJ1-2 and TRBJ2-5. TCR diversity was lower in persistent than newly diagnosed Graves' disease.

Combining iRepertoire HTBI primers with Arm-PCR of CDR3 regions, the authors built TCR beta libraries. TCRdb analysed the multiplex PCR reads with MiXCR anew, one entry per CDR3 protein. The sample gives about 470,000 distinct CDR3 sequences, around 21% of which show up once; 7% to 9.5% is in the top ten. V lost 0 bases to trimming and J lost 0 bases, with 11 bases between them. The CDR3 contains 16 residues. Germline V lookup: CDR1 DFQATT, CDR2 SNEGSKA (reference sequence). The sample in question was peripheral blood mononuclear cells (PBMCs), obtained when the disease was refractory, from a patient treated with antithyroid drugs. This receptor was taken from a female donor with Graves disease. The gene calls are TRBV20-1 and TRBJ1-4; a weak D match, TRBD1 (5 bases). The CDR3 nucleotides read TGCAGTGCTAGAGATAATCGCAGGGCAACTAATGAAAAACTGTTTTTT. Its translation is CSARDNRRATNEKLFF.